The clone carrying this T cell receptor beta chain was observed at least ten times. Its antigen is unidentified. This entry is derived from a study of T cell repertoires in cytomegalovirus infection. Overall study context: Selected CMV epitopes included recently identified HLA-C-restricted ones as well as well-studied HLA-B-restricted ones.

One entry per CDR3 protein, called by TCRdb with MiXCR from the reads. The sample consists of about 770,000 distinct CDR3 sequences, roughly 28% of them appearing once. Findings and caveats of the study: Pooled public TCR beta family frequency picked out CMV carriers with the relevant HLA. CMV-specific TCR beta clonotypes restricted by HLA-C were the ones dominating the ex vivo response.

The V gene lost 4 bases and the J gene lost 0 bases, with 10 bases spanning the gap. CDR3 length equals 15 residues. Germline V gene data show CDR1 as MDHEN and CDR2 as SYDVKM. The chain joins TRBV28 to TRBJ2-1; D is perhaps TRBD1 (5 bases). Sample: cultured CD8+ T cells from PBMCs, taken from culture after CMV antigen stimulation. The TCR originated in a human donor in good health (CMV status not recorded). Some clones in this sample may be carry-over from other donors' samples. CDR3 sequence: CASSSVTASYNEQFF. In nucleotides, the CDR3 is TGTGCCAGCAGTTCAGTGACAGCCTCCTACAATGAGCAGTTCTTC.